This T cell receptor beta chain was found in a study of T-cell reconstitution after alpha-beta-depleted transplantation in children. V was shortened by 0 bases and J by 0 bases, with 12 bases between the two germline ends. There are 17 residues in the CDR3. Germline loops: CDR1 MNHEY, CDR2 SVGAGI. Construction of the TCRbeta library involved unique molecular identifiers. MiXCR was run by TCRdb on the PCR reads, yielding one entry per CDR3 protein. Found here are approximately 210,000 distinct CDR3 sequences, 13% to 15% of them singletons; the top ten hold under 15%. This sequence joins TRBV6-5 and TRBJ1-3; D is uncertain. Specimen: PBMCs from the stem cell graft donor, collected from the stem cell graft. The TCR comes from a human donor who donated a stem cell graft to a child with acute lymphoblastic leukemia. CDR3 sequence: CASSYSPVFLSGNTIYF. The CDR3 nucleotides are TGTGCCAGCAGTTACTCACCGGTATTCCTCTCTGGAAACACCATATATTTT.